Listed below are T cell receptor beta chains from one sample, sequenced in a study of long-term antiretroviral therapy in people with HIV. The assay was immunoSEQ multiplex PCR, and TCRdb's table has in-frame clones only and misses some. The data contain 35,000 to 45,000 clones, about 88% of them singletons. Source: unsorted PBMCs, taken just before starting antiretroviral therapy. All receptors derive from a woman under 30 with HIV. The CDR3 runs from the conserved cysteine through the conserved F or W. Each record gives: V gene, CDR3 protein.

>TRBV2
CASSTRQGSGNTIYF
>TRBV7-2
CASSLGSRARTGELFF
>TRBV2
CASSEFQVNTGELFF
>TRBV18
CASSRLSYEQYF
>TRBV4-3
CASSQDNAGGPDEQYF
>TRBV5-4
CASSSRDSGPYEQYF
>TRBV29-1
CSVGRDRGPYEQYF
>TRBV9
CASSVGEGRRQPQHF
>TRBV7-2
CASSPIPGTQNSF
>TRBV10-2
CASSEGSQPQHF
>TRBV9
CASSSRQGLNTGELFF
>TRBV9
CASSVDLVPYEQYF
>TRBV19
CASRGQGATEQTGLRGYEQYF
>TRBV19
CASSYREVDTGELFF
>TRBV4-1
CASSLFGLAEDNYEQYF
>TRBV27
CASSLSWTGAYEQYF
>TRBV5-5
CASSRGSASGDNEQFF
>TRBV7-2
CASSYRRQAGGEKLFF
>TRBV5-1
CASSLRSRLAGVGYEQYF
>TRBV27
CASSSPSPGLGYEQYF
>TRBV5-6
CASSPLPFSGNTIYF
>TRBV25-1
CASSEYRDHQPQHF
>TRBV4-1
CASSQERLAGGGIDTQYF
>TRBV4-1
CASSESSNQPQHF
>TRBV18
CASSRDSPDTQYF
>TRBV7-7
CASSFPYISQGNQPQHF
>TRBV7-8
CASSSPWRQGAVPAPGNTIYF
>TRBV7-2
CASSPPGGMLNHTDTQYF
>TRBV7-8
CASSLEQGLGGYTF
>TRBV6-1
CASSEGQGIPSSYEQYF
>TRBV5-5
CASSVTSGTYEQYF
>TRBV5-1
CASSPSLQGASYEQYF
>TRBV6-1
CASSERLSGANVLTF
>TRBV4-3
CASSQVHGLAGVVNEQFF
>TRBV9
CASSVGPGKAGELFF
>TRBV19
CASSIWGASNQPQHF
>TRBV5-5
CASSQRPDAGEKLFF
>TRBV15
CATSRPGTNNEQFF
>TRBV9
CASSVAQGPDTQYF
>TRBV18
CASSPWTGQVGTEAFF
>TRBV27
CASSFEGAFDYEQYF
>TRBV13
CASSLGGFTDTQYF
>TRBV5-6
CASSPFRDLAGNQPQHF
>TRBV14
CASSQDEGYYGYTF
>TRBV4-3
CASSQEGTAFSTDTQYF
>TRBV5-1
CASSVPHRVYSNQPQHF
>TRBV6-1
CATGLAGAVQFF
>TRBV7-2
CASVGGSSGTDTQYF